Shown below are 15 T cell receptor beta chains from a single sample sequenced in a study of blood T cell repertoires in COVID-19. Clones were read by immunoSEQ multiplex PCR, and TCRdb kept only the in-frame ones, dropping some. The repertoire consists of 200,000 to 300,000 clones, with roughly 90% occurring once and the leading ten covering approximately 3.7%. Material for sequencing was peripheral blood. The receptors here all came from a man in his sixties who had recovered from COVID-19.

This sequence joins TRBV5-1 and TRBJ1-1; D not resolved. Germline-derived CDR1 and CDR2 are SGHRS and YFSETQ. This CDR3 spans 14 amino acids. V was trimmed by 1 base and J by 4 bases, leaving 11 bases between them. This chain's CDR3 is CASSLFQATTEAFF. As DNA, the CDR3 is TGCGCCAGCAGCTTGTTCCAGGCGACCACTGAAGCTTTCTTT.

The rearrangement joins TRBV6-5 to TRBJ2-7, with D tentatively TRBD2 (6 bases). CDR1 and CDR2 (germline): MNHEY, SVGAGI. This CDR3 has 14 amino acids. The V end was cut by 6 bases, the J end by 4 bases, with 16 bases between. CDR3 nucleotides: TGTGCCAGCAGGCGGGGCGGGGCCGAATACGAGCAGTACTTC. This translates into CASRRGGAEYEQYF.

J is TRBJ1-1 and V is TRBV5-5; possibly TRBD1 for D (5 bases). Trimming removed 1 base from V and 1 base from J, with 11 bases in between. The CDR3 length is 15 residues. Germline V gene sequence: CDR1 SGHKS, CDR2 YYEKEE (reference sequence). The CDR3 sequence is CASSLFDRQNTEAFF. DNA for the CDR3: TGTGCCAGCAGCTTGTTCGACAGACAGAACACTGAAGCTTTCTTT.

This clone is medium-sized within its sample. This chain connects TRBV7-9 to TRBJ2-7; D gene ambiguous. In germline, CDR1 is SEHNR, CDR2 FQNEAQ (reference sequence). The length of the CDR3 is 14 residues. V was cut by 2 bases and J by 3 bases, with 11 bases left in between. CDR3 DNA: TGTGCCAGCAGCTTACAGGTCAGAAGCTACGAGCAGTACTTC. Translating gives CASSLQVRSYEQYF.

The CDR3 nucleotides read TGTGCCAGCACCGGTCGCCCGGACAGGGGGCTCCATCAGCCCCAGCATTTT. This codes for CASTGRPDRGLHQPQHF. This chain uses TRBV2 with TRBJ1-5; 11 positions agree with TRBD1. Germline-derived CDR1 and CDR2 are SNHLY and FYNNEI. The CDR3 has 17 amino acids. V trimming: 7 bases; J trimming: 5 bases; junction bases outside the gene matches: 13.

This rearrangement joins TRBV7-9 to TRBJ2-3; tentative D call: TRBD1 (5 bases). The CDR3 totals 15 residues. V shed 5 bases and J shed 2 bases, with 14 bases lying between them. Per the germline V gene, CDR1 is SEHNR and CDR2 is FQNEAQ (reference sequence). CDR3 sequence reads: CASSRTQPPTDTQYF. DNA for the CDR3: TGTGCCAGCAGCCGGACACAGCCTCCCACAGATACGCAGTATTTT.

This chain links TRBV4-1 with TRBJ1-2; weak D call: TRBD1 (5 bases). Between the trimmed V and J ends, which lost 1 base and 5 bases, there was a span of 8 bases. Germline V gene sequence: CDR1 MGHRA, CDR2 YSYEKL. The CDR3 length is 13 residues. The DNA for the CDR3 is TGCGCCAGCAGCCAAGGGGGGACTTATGGCTACACCTTC. Amino acids: CASSQGGTYGYTF.

V gene TRBV2 combines with J gene TRBJ1-4, with 8 bases that match TRBD1. Per the germline V gene, CDR1 is SNHLY and CDR2 is FYNNEI. This CDR3 region has 14 residues. V was clipped by 6 bases and J by 4 bases; unmatched bases: 4. In nucleotides, the CDR3 is TGTGCCAGCAGAGACAGGGGATTTAATGAAAAACTGTTTTTT. Amino acids: CASRDRGFNEKLFF. Full variable domain (remainder filled in from reference TRBV2 and TRBJ1-4): EPEVTQTPSHQVTQMGQEVILRCVPISNHLYFYWYRQILGQKVEFLVSFYNNEISEKSEIFDDQFSVERPDGSNFTLKIRSTKLEDSAMYFCASRDRGFNEKLFFGSGTQLSVL.

This clone appeared once. The chain recombines TRBV3-1 (or the pseudogene TRBV3-2) with TRBJ1-1; the D gene is possibly TRBD1 (6 bases). The CDR3 is 15 amino acids. Germline CDR1 is LGHDT and CDR2 is YNNKEL (reference sequence). V was trimmed by 0 bases and J by 2 bases, leaving 10 bases between them. CDR3 in amino acids: CASSQEGTLNTEAFF. The CDR3 nucleotides are TGTGCCAGCAGCCAAGAGGGGACACTAAACACTGAAGCTTTCTTT.

V usage is TRBV6-2 or TRBV6-3 and J usage is TRBJ2-5, with 8 bases lining up with TRBD2. CDR1 and CDR2 from the germline V gene are MNHEY and SVGEGT. The V segment lost 6 bases and the J segment 5 bases; nucleotides outside the gene matches: 11. The CDR3 is made up of 15 amino acids. In nucleotides, the CDR3 is TGTGCCAGCAGCTCCAGACTAGCGCGGCAGGAGACCCAGTACTTC. Encoded protein: CASSSRLARQETQYF.

This chain links TRBV2 with TRBJ1-1; 7 positions match TRBD1. After removal of 8 bases from V and 1 base from J, the junction contained 4 bases not matched to a gene. The CDR3 has 13 residues. CDR1 and CDR2 from the germline V gene are SNHLY and FYNNEI. CDR3 sequence (DNA): TGTGCCAGCGGGGGACAGAGGAACACTGAAGCTTTCTTT. Protein product: CASGGQRNTEAFF.

The chain employs TRBV15 and TRBJ1-3; 7 nucleotides agree with TRBD1. Trimming removed 0 bases from V and 1 base from J; junction bases left unmatched: 6. In germline, CDR1 is LNHNV, CDR2 YYDKDF (reference sequence). The CDR3 spans 17 residues. CDR3 DNA sequence: TGTGCCACCAGCAGAGATCGAAACAGGGGATCTGGAAACACCATATATTTT. Translation: CATSRDRNRGSGNTIYF.

The CDR3 here is CASSRLAGGPKLQETQYF. In DNA form, the CDR3 reads TGTGCCAGCAGCCGACTAGCGGGGGGACCAAAACTCCAAGAGACCCAGTACTTC. The V and J genes are TRBV6-2 or TRBV6-3 and TRBJ2-5; 13 positions match TRBD2. CDR3 length: 18 residues. The germline gives CDR1 MNHEY, CDR2 SVGEGT. Trimming cost V 6 bases and J 1 base; bases outside gene matches: 11.

The CDR3 reads CASSFSRINEKLFF. The CDR3 DNA reads as TGTGCCAGCAGCTTCTCGCGTATTAATGAAAAACTGTTTTTT. The chain links TRBV13 to TRBJ1-4; D not resolved. Germline V CDR1 and CDR2: PRHDT, FYEKMQ (reference sequence). The V gene lost 3 bases and the J gene lost 4 bases, with 9 bases spanning the gap. The CDR3 sequence is 14 residues long.

J is TRBJ2-3 and V is TRBV5-1, with D tentatively TRBD1 (6 bases). This CDR3 contains 16 residues. Trimming removed 0 bases from V and 1 base from J, with 12 bases in between. In germline, CDR1 is SGHRS, CDR2 YFSETQ. The DNA of the CDR3 is TGCGCCAGCAGCTTGGTGGGGGCTAGAGGCACAGATACGCAGTATTTT. Its protein is CASSLVGARGTDTQYF.